These 10 T cell receptor beta chains came from one sample sequenced in a study of blood T cells in healthy people across ages. With a J-beta primer mix and a sample-barcoded 5' primer, a second PCR ran roughly 6 to 12 cycles. TCRdb recomputed calls from the 5' RACE reads with MiXCR, one row per CDR3 protein. The table has hundreds of thousands of distinct CDR3 sequences, 45% to 50% seen once; the top ten hold approximately 32%. The sample taken for sequencing was blood. These receptors were taken from a woman aged 55-70 years in good health.

The table lists this clonotype with a count of one. J is TRBJ2-5 and V is TRBV5-1; TRBD2 might be the D (6 bases). The DNA end is more similar to TRBJ2-7, so the J call may be wrong. The CDR3 consists of 13 residues. Germline CDR1 SGHRS, CDR2 YFSETQ. The CDR3 loop is CASSSYRLDEQYF. In nucleotides, the CDR3 is TGCGCCAGCAGCTCTTACCGACTAGACGAGCAGTACTTC.

The chain recombines TRBV15 with TRBJ1-2; D unclear. Between the trimmed V and J ends, which lost 0 bases and 8 bases, there was a span of 13 bases. From germline, CDR1 is LNHNV and CDR2 YYDKDF (reference sequence). The CDR3 spans 14 residues. DNA for the CDR3: TGTGCCACCAGCAGAGAAGATCTATTGGGCGGCTACACCTTC. Encoded protein: CATSREDLLGGYTF.

This clonotype appeared many times. The V and J genes are TRBV27 and TRBJ2-1; 7 nucleotides agree with TRBD2. V lost 6 bases, J lost 8 bases, and 13 bases stayed unmatched. Per the germline V gene, CDR1 is MNHEY and CDR2 is SMNVEV (reference sequence). There are 15 residues in the CDR3. The CDR3 DNA is TGTGCCAGCAGAGAAAACCGGGGCGGGAGCCATGAGCAGTTCTTC. Encoded protein: CASRENRGGSHEQFF.

The V gene is TRBV3-1, the J gene TRBJ2-5; tentatively, D is TRBD1 (6 bases). The DNA end is more similar to TRBJ2-7, so the J call may be wrong. Germline V gene sequence: CDR1 LGHDT, CDR2 YNNKEL (reference sequence). The CDR3 runs 13 residues. CDR3 sequence (DNA): TGTGCCAGCAGCCAACCAGGGGACGGCGAGCAGTACTTC. Protein sequence: CASSQPGDGEQYF.

The chain has TRBV25-1 and TRBJ1-6; D is uncertain. The V end was cut by 4 bases, the J end by 11 bases, with 12 bases between. Germline V gene data show CDR1 as MGHDK and CDR2 as SYGVNS. The length of the CDR3 is 13 residues. The CDR3 sequence: CASSAPHRAPLHF. In nucleotides, the CDR3 is TGTGCCAGCAGTGCCCCCCACCGGGCACCCCTCCACTTT.

This clonotype has ten or more counts. V is TRBV6-2 or TRBV6-3 and J is TRBJ2-1; possible D gene TRBD2, 6 bases. Per the germline V gene, CDR1 is MNHEY and CDR2 is SVGEGT. The CDR3 spans 12 residues. V was shortened by 0 bases and J by 9 bases, with 6 bases between the two germline ends. The CDR3 loop is CASSYSGGEQFF. The DNA of the CDR3 is TGTGCCAGCAGTTACTCCGGGGGTGAGCAGTTCTTC.

The genes are TRBV2 and TRBJ2-7; D call uncertain. From germline, CDR1 is SNHLY and CDR2 FYNNEI. There are 14 residues in the CDR3. Trimming removed 4 bases at V and 0 bases at J, with 10 bases between. This CDR3 reads CASSVGSFSYEQYF. CDR3 nucleotide sequence: TGTGCCAGCAGTGTGGGATCCTTCTCCTACGAGCAGTACTTC.

This clonotype was counted at least ten times. The gene calls are TRBV7-9 and TRBJ2-7; D possibly corresponds to TRBD1 (6 bases). The V end was cut by 5 bases, the J end by 3 bases, with 14 bases between. Germline V lookup: CDR1 SEHNR, CDR2 FQNEAQ (reference sequence). The CDR3 contains 14 residues. The CDR3 DNA reads as TGTGCCAGCAGCGCCCGGGACAAAGTCTACGAGCAGTACTTC. Encoded protein: CASSARDKVYEQYF.

This clonotype came up a few times. The chain couples TRBV2 to TRBJ2-1; 10 bases agree with TRBD2. The germline V gene encodes CDR1 SNHLY and CDR2 FYNNEI. J gave up 9 bases and V 3 bases, and 5 bases lay outside the gene matches. This CDR3 has 14 residues. The chain's CDR3 is CASSDGTSAIEQFF. The CDR3 DNA sequence: TGTGCCAGCAGTGACGGGACTAGCGCCATTGAGCAGTTCTTC.

This sequence joins TRBV20-1 and TRBJ1-1; D call uncertain. CDR3 size: 11 residues. Germline CDR1 reads DFQATT; CDR2 reads SNEGSKA (reference sequence). V lost 6 bases to trimming and J lost 9 bases, with 14 bases between them. The DNA of the CDR3 is TGCAGTGCCCCTGACGGCAGACAAGCTTTCTTT. Translating gives CSAPDGRQAFF.